The 26 T cell receptor beta chains presented below share a single source sample, sequenced in a study of blood T cell repertoires in COVID-19. Sequenced by immunoSEQ multiplex PCR; TCRdb stores in-frame clones only, minus some. The sample lists approximately 81,000 clones; around 80% were seen once. Sequenced: peripheral blood. The receptors stem from a human donor in a cohort sampled during active COVID-19.

The chain has TRBV7-3 and TRBJ1-3, with 9 nucleotides matching TRBD1. The trim removed 5 bases at V and 7 bases at J, leaving 6 bases unmatched. The CDR3 length is 14 residues. CDR1 and CDR2 from the germline V gene are SGHTA and FQGTGA. CDR3: CASSPGTGSNTIYF. Written as DNA, the CDR3 is TGTGCCAGCAGCCCGGGGACAGGGAGCAACACCATATATTTT. The complete variable domain, with remaining parts taken from reference TRBV7-3 and TRBJ1-3, reads GAGVSQTPSNKVTEKGKYVELRCDPISGHTALYWYRQSLGQGPEFLIYFQGTGAADDSGLPNDRFFAVRPEGSVSTLKIQRTERGDSAVYLCASSPGTGSNTIYFGEGSWLTVV.

The chain combines TRBV9 with TRBJ2-2; 11 nucleotides match TRBD2. Unmatched junction bases numbered 3, after V lost 2 bases and J lost 6 bases. The germline CDR1 and CDR2 sequences are SGDLS and YYNGEE. The CDR3 extends over 15 amino acids. Written as DNA, the CDR3 is TGTGCCAGCAGCGTCCTAGCGGGGGGTGCCGGGGAGCTGTTTTTT. Residues: CASSVLAGGAGELFF.

J is TRBJ2-7 and V is TRBV10-2; 10 nucleotides line up with TRBD2. This CDR3 is built from 13 residues. Unmatched junction bases numbered 7, after V lost 7 bases and J lost 7 bases. Germline values: CDR1 WSHSY, CDR2 SAAADI. CDR3 amino acids: CASTAGGPEEQYF. The CDR3 region has the DNA TGCGCCAGCACAGCGGGGGGGCCCGAGGAGCAGTACTTC.

The gene calls are TRBV6-5 and TRBJ1-1; the D gene is possibly TRBD1 (6 bases). This CDR3 has 15 residues. Germline V gives CDR1 MNHEY, CDR2 SVGAGI. V lost 5 bases to trimming and J lost 7 bases, with 20 bases between them. This chain's CDR3 is CASSRPAGTTFEAFF. The CDR3 nucleotides read TGTGCCAGCAGTAGGCCTGCAGGGACAACCTTTGAAGCTTTCTTT.

Turning to this clone: Within the sample, other DNA sequences also encode this same CDR3. The genes are TRBV6-6 and TRBJ2-7, with D perhaps matching TRBD2 (6 bases). The V end lost 5 bases, the J end lost 7 bases, and 21 bases lay between the germline ends. The CDR3 extends over 15 amino acids. CDR1 is MNHNY and CDR2 is SVGAGI in the germline V gene (reference sequence). The CDR3 bases are TGTGCCAGCAGTCATCCGGGGAGGCAAGGTCGAGAGCAGTACTTC. It specifies CASSHPGRQGREQYF.

The V and J genes are TRBV4-1 and TRBJ2-1, with 15 nucleotides matching TRBD2. Unmatched junction bases numbered 19, after V lost 2 bases and J lost 5 bases. The CDR3 loop spans 22 amino acids. Per germline, CDR1 MGHRA and CDR2 YSYEKL. The CDR3 protein is CASSQRIWDPRTSGGANNEQFF. CDR3 coding DNA: TGCGCCAGCAGCCAAAGAATCTGGGATCCAAGGACTAGCGGGGGGGCGAACAATGAGCAGTTCTTC.

The table lists this clone with a count of one. The chain has TRBV27 and TRBJ1-2; D possibly corresponds to TRBD1 (5 bases). The CDR3 extends over 15 amino acids. Trimming pared 6 bases from V and 3 bases from J, leaving 17 bases between. Germline V lookup: CDR1 MNHEY, CDR2 SMNVEV (reference sequence). The CDR3, as DNA: TGTGCCAGCAGAAAAGGCCATACGGGGGACTATGGCTACACCTTC. Amino acid sequence: CASRKGHTGDYGYTF.

The table lists this clone with a few counts. The rearrangement uses TRBV3-1 (or the pseudogene TRBV3-2) and TRBJ1-1; D not certain. The length of the CDR3 is 15 residues. Germline values: CDR1 LGHDT, CDR2 YNNKEL (reference sequence). V dropped 6 bases and J dropped 0 bases, with 14 bases sitting between them. For the CDR3, the DNA is TGTGCCAGCAGGGGAAACCGGGAGGTGAACACTGAAGCTTTCTTT. It encodes CASRGNREVNTEAFF.

The rearrangement joins TRBV11-3 to TRBJ2-1; 8 nucleotides match TRBD1. The CDR3 consists of 17 residues. V shed 5 bases, J shed 1 base, and the junction held 10 bases outside the gene matches. Germline CDR1 and CDR2: SGHNT and YENEEA. The CDR3 coding sequence is TGTGCCAGCAGCAACAGGGGGACCACCACGTCCTACAATGAGCAGTTCTTC. The encoded protein is CASSNRGTTTSYNEQFF.

The rearrangement joins TRBV7-9 to TRBJ2-7; a weak D match, TRBD1 (6 bases). V gave up 5 bases and J gave up 1 base, with 6 bases separating them. Germline CDR1 and CDR2: SEHNR and FQNEAQ (reference sequence). CDR3 length equals 12 residues. The CDR3, as DNA: TGTGCCAGCAGCGGACAGTCCTACGAGCAGTACTTC. Its translation is CASSGQSYEQYF. Full variable domain (missing parts from reference TRBV7-9 and TRBJ2-7): DTGVSQNPRHKITKRGQNVTFRCDPISEHNRLYWYRQTLGQGPEFLTYFQNEAQLEKSRLLSDRFSAERPKGSFSTLEIQRTEQGDSAMYLCASSGQSYEQYFGPGTRLTVT.

The CDR3, as DNA: TGTGCCAGCAGACGACAGAGTCACATGAACACTGAAGCTTTCTTT. Amino acids: CASRRQSHMNTEAFF. This rearrangement joins TRBV5-8 to TRBJ1-1; perhaps TRBD1 as D (5 bases). The CDR3 sequence is 15 residues long. Trimming pared 5 bases from V and 0 bases from J, leaving 14 bases between. Per germline, CDR1 SGHTS and CDR2 YDEGEE.

The rearrangement uses TRBV7-2 and TRBJ2-7; 10 bases fit TRBD1. The length of the CDR3 is 16 residues. V lost 5 bases, J lost 1 base, and 8 bases stayed unmatched. In germline, CDR1 is SGHTA, CDR2 FQGNSA. The CDR3 region is CASSTADRGRSYEQYF. CDR3 nucleotide sequence: TGTGCCAGCAGCACCGCTGACAGGGGGCGTTCCTACGAGCAGTACTTC.

This rearrangement joins TRBV25-1 to TRBJ2-7; 8 bases fit TRBD1. CDR1 and CDR2 from the germline V gene are MGHDK and SYGVNS. The CDR3 has 15 amino acids. V lost 1 base to trimming and J lost 1 base; unmatched junction nucleotides: 3. The chain's CDR3 is CASSELTGGSYEQYF. CDR3 DNA: TGTGCCAGCAGTGAATTAACAGGGGGGTCCTACGAGCAGTACTTC.

The rearrangement links TRBV5-6 to TRBJ2-3; no reliable D call. The CDR3 is made up of 15 amino acids. V was clipped by 4 bases and J by 0 bases, with 12 bases between them. Germline V CDR1 and CDR2: SGHDT, YYEEEE. The CDR3 reads CASSRSEASTDTQYF. For the CDR3, the DNA is TGTGCCAGCAGCCGTAGTGAGGCTAGCACAGATACGCAGTATTTT.

This chain connects TRBV7-2 to TRBJ1-2; D not resolved. Germline V lookup: CDR1 SGHTA, CDR2 FQGNSA. V was clipped by 1 base and J by 4 bases, with 7 bases between them. This CDR3 comprises 13 residues. CDR3 loop: CASSLERAYGYTF. For the CDR3, the DNA is TGTGCCAGCAGCTTAGAGCGGGCCTATGGCTACACCTTC.

As to this clone: This CDR3 is also generated by other DNA sequences in the sample. This chain joins TRBV6-5 and TRBJ1-5; 7 bases match TRBD1. Germline CDR1 reads MNHEY; CDR2 reads SVGAGI. The CDR3 totals 14 residues. The ends lost 6 bases at V and 2 bases at J; junction bases unmatched: 4. DNA for the CDR3: TGTGCCAGCAGCCAAACAGGGGGCAATCAGCCCCAGCATTTT. It is translated as CASSQTGGNQPQHF.

Turning to this clone: This sample also contains other DNA sequences that code for the same CDR3. CDR3 sequence reads: CASSPRQNTEAFF. The CDR3 nucleotides are TGTGCCAGCAGCCCACGACAGAATACTGAAGCTTTCTTT. The chain joins TRBV3-1 (or the pseudogene TRBV3-2) to TRBJ1-1; maybe TRBD1 (5 bases). The V gene lost 4 bases and the J gene lost 5 bases, with 11 bases spanning the gap. The CDR3 sequence is 13 residues long. In germline, CDR1 is LGHDT, CDR2 YNNKEL (reference sequence).

The chain links TRBV7-2 to TRBJ1-2; D gene unclear. The germline V gene encodes CDR1 SGHTA and CDR2 FQGNSA. The ends were cut back, 5 bases at V and 5 bases at J, with 15 bases in the middle. This CDR3 is built from 14 residues. CDR3 residues: CASSPPGAGYGYTF. CDR3 in DNA: TGTGCCAGCAGCCCCCCAGGCGCAGGTTATGGCTACACCTTC.

This sequence joins TRBV6-6 and TRBJ1-1, with 8 positions matching TRBD1. The CDR3 totals 13 residues. Germline loops: CDR1 MNHNY, CDR2 SVGAGI (reference sequence). Trimming cost V 5 bases and J 8 bases; bases outside gene matches: 7. The CDR3 region has the DNA TGTGCCAGCAGTATGACAGGGGCCCTCGAAGCTTTCTTT. Protein sequence: CASSMTGALEAFF.

The chain combines TRBV3-1 (or the pseudogene TRBV3-2) with TRBJ1-6; D is possibly TRBD1 (6 bases). Trimming took 7 bases from V and 10 from J, leaving 20 bases between them. The CDR3 contains 15 residues. Germline CDR1 reads LGHDT; CDR2 reads YNNKEL (reference sequence). CDR3 in amino acids: CASKPAGGAGSPLHF. CDR3 in DNA: TGTGCCAGCAAACCCGCGGGGGGCGCGGGGTCACCCCTCCACTTT.

In its sample, this clone was seen once. For the CDR3, the DNA is TGTGCCAGCTCGAGAGTACAGGGGGCGGGCGGCTACACCTTC. Its protein product is CASSRVQGAGGYTF. The chain carries TRBV6-5 and TRBJ1-2; 9 nucleotides align to TRBD1. Germline loops: CDR1 MNHEY, CDR2 SVGAGI. The CDR3 loop spans 14 amino acids. With 8 bases clipped from V and 8 bases from J, the junction kept 12 bases outside the gene matches.

This clone is a singleton in its sample. The chain carries TRBV5-5 and TRBJ1-2; unclear D gene. With 4 bases removed from V and 4 bases from J, the gap between germline ends came to 14 bases. This CDR3 has 14 residues. Germline V CDR1 and CDR2: SGHKS, YYEKEE (reference sequence). CDR3 amino acids: CASSADLGGYGYTF. CDR3 DNA sequence: TGTGCCAGCAGCGCCGACCTTGGCGGCTATGGCTACACCTTC.

This chain connects TRBV25-1 to TRBJ1-1; possible D gene TRBD1, 6 bases. V was clipped by 6 bases and J by 5 bases, with 13 bases between them. The CDR3 length is 13 residues. Looked up from germline, CDR1 is MGHDK and CDR2 is SYGVNS. CDR3: CASSEKRGTEAFF. The CDR3, as DNA: TGTGCCAGCAGCGAAAAGAGGGGGACTGAAGCTTTCTTT.

Only a few counts were recorded for this clone. The rearrangement joins TRBV5-8 to TRBJ1-1; D unresolved. V shed 0 bases and J shed 6 bases, with 12 bases lying between them. The CDR3 is 14 residues long. The germline V gene has CDR1 SGHTS and CDR2 YDEGEE. CDR3 DNA sequence: TGTGCCAGCAGCTTGGGTGGAGGGTTGGCTGAAGCTTTCTTT. Its protein product is CASSLGGGLAEAFF.

This clone is a singleton in its sample. This chain connects TRBV27 to TRBJ1-1; D is perhaps TRBD1 (5 bases). This CDR3 spans 14 amino acids. Germline CDR1 and CDR2: MNHEY and SMNVEV (reference sequence). Trimming left V 7 bases short and J 0 bases short, with 12 bases between. For the CDR3, the DNA is TGTGCCAGCAACCGGGGGGACGTGAACACTGAAGCTTTCTTT. Residues: CASNRGDVNTEAFF.

This chain joins TRBV9 and TRBJ2-7, with 8 bases aligning to TRBD1. Germline V CDR1 and CDR2: SGDLS, YYNGEE. V was clipped by 1 base and J by 3 bases; unmatched bases: 9. CDR3 length equals 16 residues. CDR3 DNA: TGTGCCAGCAGCGTATCCTCGACAGGGGAATTCTACGAGCAGTACTTC. Protein: CASSVSSTGEFYEQYF.